The clone carrying this TCR beta chain has only a few counts. The antigen is not known. The sample is drawn from a study of vaccination and CD4 T cells after COVID-19. Study-level background: Convalescent patients, SARS-CoV-2 positive by nasal swab PCR, comprised about nine mild cases and one severe case. Overall study findings and caveats: Researchers report that 304 of 307 vaccine-specific clones in convalescent patients proved spike mono-reactive.

The Oncomine TCR Beta short-read assay generated sequence data from the DNA of cultured CD4+ T cells. Researchers extracted genomic DNA from CD4+ T cells that had been cultured. TCRdb recomputed calls from the PCR reads with MiXCR, one row per CDR3 protein. The table includes roughly 22,000 distinct CDR3 sequences, approximately 29% detected once. Treatment: 10-day PBMC culture with coronavirus spike peptide pools or control peptides (ViraFEST assay). Germline V gene lookup returns CDR1 SGHTA and CDR2 FQGNSA. This CDR3 comprises 14 residues. V lost 5 bases and J lost 0, with 10 bases in between. This chain connects TRBV7-2 to TRBJ1-2; D unclear. The receptor was isolated from a human donor with COVID-19. The sample comprised cultured CD4+ T cells from blood. CDR3 coding DNA: TGTGCCAGCAGCCTGCTGGGTCCTAACTATGGCTACACCTTC. Encoded protein: CASSLLGPNYGYTF.